This is a list of T cell receptor beta chains from one sample in a study of blood T cell repertoires in COVID-19. Only in-frame clones appear in the TCRdb table, and some are missing; sequencing was by immunoSEQ multiplex PCR. Altogether 250,000 or so clones are present, 88% being singletons, with the ten largest covering 2% to 2.5%. Sequenced input: PBMCs or T cells enriched from blood (not recorded which). Source of these receptors: a woman aged 35 to 49 with acute COVID-19. Both conserved end residues are part of each CDR3.

V gene: TRBV24-1
J gene: TRBJ1-6
CDR3 protein: CATSAQTGAINSPLHF

V gene: TRBV27
J gene: TRBJ2-1
CDR3 protein: CASSQGAGGSSYNEQFF

V gene: TRBV19
J gene: TRBJ1-1
CDR3 protein: CASRKTGDTEAFF

V gene: TRBV7-2
J gene: TRBJ2-5
CDR3 protein: CASSPRVSLAGGETQYF

V gene: TRBV27
J gene: TRBJ1-5
CDR3 protein: CASSPGQGDQPQHF

V gene: TRBV7-8
J gene: TRBJ2-3
CDR3 protein: CASSPRTSGMSPVSTDTQYF

V gene: TRBV2
J gene: TRBJ2-2
CDR3 protein: CASRGGTGELFF

V gene: TRBV6-5
J gene: TRBJ2-7
CDR3 protein: CASSYRRSAYEQYF

V gene: TRBV7-6
J gene: TRBJ2-1
CDR3 protein: CASSPGSLGGNEQFF

V gene: TRBV18
J gene: TRBJ1-4
CDR3 protein: CASSPTGNSNEKLFF

V gene: TRBV5-4
J gene: TRBJ2-2
CDR3 protein: CASSLRSSTGELFF

V gene: TRBV5-1
J gene: TRBJ2-3
CDR3 protein: CASSLEGTTTDTQYF

V gene: TRBV27
J gene: TRBJ1-6
CDR3 protein: CASSLIGESSYNSPLHF

V gene: TRBV6-5
J gene: TRBJ1-2
CDR3 protein: CASSRMGVPGYTF

V gene: TRBV5-1
J gene: TRBJ2-5
CDR3 protein: CASRTGTVETQYF

V gene: TRBV3-1/TRBV3-2
J gene: TRBJ1-4
CDR3 protein: CASSQDDRRNEKLFF

V gene: TRBV28
J gene: TRBJ1-2
CDR3 protein: CASSPQGRYGYTF

V gene: TRBV4-2
J gene: TRBJ2-5
CDR3 protein: CASSQDPSGGLQETQYF

V gene: TRBV7-9
J gene: TRBJ1-2
CDR3 protein: CASSDRVPGGYTF

V gene: TRBV29-1
J gene: TRBJ2-1
CDR3 protein: CSAFTSGGEEQFF

V gene: TRBV10-3
J gene: TRBJ2-1
CDR3 protein: CAIRRGLGWDEQFF

V gene: TRBV30
J gene: TRBJ1-1
CDR3 protein: CAWSDRDTEAFF

V gene: TRBV9
J gene: TRBJ1-2
CDR3 protein: CASSAGRGVYGYTF

V gene: TRBV7-9
J gene: TRBJ2-5
CDR3 protein: CASSFTSGETQYF

V gene: TRBV27
J gene: TRBJ2-1
CDR3 protein: CASSPRTSNEQFF

V gene: TRBV11-3
J gene: TRBJ2-1
CDR3 protein: CASSASRGAPYNEQFF

V gene: TRBV4-2
J gene: TRBJ2-3
CDR3 protein: CASSHGTSGGVTDTQYF

V gene: TRBV3-1/TRBV3-2
J gene: TRBJ2-3
CDR3 protein: CASSQDLVSGKYF

V gene: TRBV24-1
J gene: TRBJ2-1
CDR3 protein: CATSDQGLAGPQFF

V gene: TRBV19
J gene: TRBJ2-1
CDR3 protein: CASSRRGDGENEQFF

V gene: TRBV30
J gene: TRBJ2-7
CDR3 protein: CAWSPRGDEQYF

V gene: TRBV4-3
J gene: TRBJ2-1
CDR3 protein: CASSQEGGRLQFF

V gene: TRBV6-5
J gene: TRBJ2-1
CDR3 protein: CASSPSTSGHNEQFF

V gene: TRBV27
J gene: TRBJ2-5
CDR3 protein: CASSFRGRTEETQYF

V gene: TRBV12-5
J gene: TRBJ2-2
CDR3 protein: CASGQRQGSPGRTGELFF

V gene: TRBV12-3/TRBV12-4
J gene: TRBJ1-2
CDR3 protein: CASSRDYGYTF

V gene: TRBV9
J gene: TRBJ2-2
CDR3 protein: CASSPRGSGSGELFF

V gene: TRBV3-1/TRBV3-2
J gene: TRBJ1-2
CDR3 protein: CASSQDLSQGGGYTF

V gene: TRBV7-9
J gene: TRBJ2-5
CDR3 protein: CASSMGLAGGLETQYF

V gene: TRBV11-2
J gene: TRBJ2-5
CDR3 protein: CASSLGLAETQYF

V gene: TRBV10-3
J gene: TRBJ1-6
CDR3 protein: CAIRRGQENSPLHF

V gene: TRBV19
J gene: TRBJ2-3
CDR3 protein: CASRGTSGGIGNTQYF

V gene: TRBV30
J gene: TRBJ2-7
CDR3 protein: CAWVTGKVGSEQYF

V gene: TRBV18
J gene: TRBJ1-6
CDR3 protein: CASSPLGQPNSPLHF

V gene: TRBV15
J gene: TRBJ1-2
CDR3 protein: CATSARDRDNYGYTF

V gene: TRBV30
J gene: TRBJ1-2
CDR3 protein: CAWAPGQYSEGAYGYTF

V gene: TRBV5-8
J gene: TRBJ1-2
CDR3 protein: CASSLGAGAWWYGYTF